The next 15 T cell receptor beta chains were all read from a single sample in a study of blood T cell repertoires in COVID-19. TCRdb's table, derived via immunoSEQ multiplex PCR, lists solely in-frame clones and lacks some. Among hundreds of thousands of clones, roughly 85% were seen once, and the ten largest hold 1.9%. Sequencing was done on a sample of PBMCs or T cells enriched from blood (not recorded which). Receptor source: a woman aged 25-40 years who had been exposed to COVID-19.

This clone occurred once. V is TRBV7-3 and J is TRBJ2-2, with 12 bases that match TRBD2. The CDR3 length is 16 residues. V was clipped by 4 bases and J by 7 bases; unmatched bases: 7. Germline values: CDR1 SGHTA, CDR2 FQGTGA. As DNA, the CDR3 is TGTGCCAGCAGCTATTCTAGCGGGAGGGCAGGCGGGGAGCTGTTTTTT. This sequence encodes CASSYSSGRAGGELFF.

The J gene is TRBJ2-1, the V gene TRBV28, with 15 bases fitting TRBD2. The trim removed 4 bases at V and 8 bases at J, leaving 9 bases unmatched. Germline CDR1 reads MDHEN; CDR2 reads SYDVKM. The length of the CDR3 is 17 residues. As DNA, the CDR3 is TGTGCCAGCAGTTCCGGGACTAGCGGGAGGACCTTCCATGAGCAGTTCTTC. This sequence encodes CASSSGTSGRTFHEQFF.

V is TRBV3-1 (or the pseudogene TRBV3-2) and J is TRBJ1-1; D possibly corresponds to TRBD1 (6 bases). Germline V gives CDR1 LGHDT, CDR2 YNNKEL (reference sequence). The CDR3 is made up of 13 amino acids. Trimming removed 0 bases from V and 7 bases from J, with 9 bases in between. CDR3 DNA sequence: TGTGCCAGCAGCCAAGATCTGACAGGTGAAGCTTTCTTT. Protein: CASSQDLTGEAFF.

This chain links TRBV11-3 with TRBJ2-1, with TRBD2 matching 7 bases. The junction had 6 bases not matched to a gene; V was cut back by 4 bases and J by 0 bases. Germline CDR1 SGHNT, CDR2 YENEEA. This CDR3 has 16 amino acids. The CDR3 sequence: CASSSGGLSSYNEQFF. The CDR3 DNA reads TGTGCCAGCAGCTCGGGAGGACTCAGCTCCTACAATGAGCAGTTCTTC. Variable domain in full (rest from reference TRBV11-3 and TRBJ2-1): EAGVVQSPRYKIIEKKQPVAFWCNPISGHNTLYWYLQNLGQGPELLIRYENEEAVDDSQLPKDRFSAERLKGVDSTLKIQPAELGDSAVYLCASSSGGLSSYNEQFFGPGTRLTVL.

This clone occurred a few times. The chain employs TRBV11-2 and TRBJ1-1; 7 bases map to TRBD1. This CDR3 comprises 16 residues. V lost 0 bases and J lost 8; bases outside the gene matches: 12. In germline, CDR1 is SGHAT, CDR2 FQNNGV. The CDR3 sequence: CASSLDSRIGGSEAFF. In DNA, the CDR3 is TGTGCCAGCAGCTTAGATTCCCGGATAGGGGGCTCAGAAGCTTTCTTT.

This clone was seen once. The CDR3 is CASSTGQGSEKLFF. CDR3 sequence (DNA): TGCGCCAGCAGCACGGGACAGGGGAGTGAAAAACTGTTTTTT. This rearrangement joins TRBV5-1 to TRBJ1-4, with 10 bases identical to TRBD1. CDR3 size: 14 residues. The junction had 4 bases not matched to a gene; V was cut back by 4 bases and J by 7 bases. CDR1 is SGHRS and CDR2 is YFSETQ in the germline V gene.

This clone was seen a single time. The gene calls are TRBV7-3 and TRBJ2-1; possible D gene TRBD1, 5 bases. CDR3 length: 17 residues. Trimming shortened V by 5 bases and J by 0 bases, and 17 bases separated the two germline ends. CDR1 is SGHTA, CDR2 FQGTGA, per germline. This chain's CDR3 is CASSATTGGGSYNEQFF. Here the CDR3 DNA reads TGTGCCAGCAGCGCAACTACAGGCGGCGGCTCCTACAATGAGCAGTTCTTC.

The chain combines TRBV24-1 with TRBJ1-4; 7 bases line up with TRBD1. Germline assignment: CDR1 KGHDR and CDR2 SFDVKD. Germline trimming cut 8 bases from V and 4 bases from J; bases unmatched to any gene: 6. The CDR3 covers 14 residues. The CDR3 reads CATILTGFNEKLFF. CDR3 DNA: TGTGCCACCATTCTGACAGGGTTTAATGAAAAACTGTTTTTT.

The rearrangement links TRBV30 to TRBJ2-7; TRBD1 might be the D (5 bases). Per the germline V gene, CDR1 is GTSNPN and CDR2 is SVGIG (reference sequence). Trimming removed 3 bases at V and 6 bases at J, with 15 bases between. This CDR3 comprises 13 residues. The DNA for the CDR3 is TGTGCCTGGAGGGGGCTAGGGTTCTCCGAGCAGTACTTC. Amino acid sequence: CAWRGLGFSEQYF.

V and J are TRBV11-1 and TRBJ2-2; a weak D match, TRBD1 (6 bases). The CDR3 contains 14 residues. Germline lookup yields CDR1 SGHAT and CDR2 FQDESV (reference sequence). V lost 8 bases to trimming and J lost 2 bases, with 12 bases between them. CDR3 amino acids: CASALDSNTGELFF. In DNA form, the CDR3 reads TGTGCCAGCGCCCTGGACAGTAACACCGGGGAGCTGTTTTTT. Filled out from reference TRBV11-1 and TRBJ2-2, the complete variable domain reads EAEVAQSPRYKITEKSQAVAFWCDPISGHATLYWYRQILGQGPELLVQFQDESVVDDSQLPKDRFSAERLKGVDSTLKIQPAELGDSAMYLCASALDSNTGELFFGEGSRLTVL.

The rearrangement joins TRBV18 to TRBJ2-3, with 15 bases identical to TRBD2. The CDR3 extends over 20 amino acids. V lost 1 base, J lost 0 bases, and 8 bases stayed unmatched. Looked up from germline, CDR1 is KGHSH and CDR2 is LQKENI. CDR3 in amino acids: CASSPLGGGLAGGSTDTQYF. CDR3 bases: TGTGCCAGCTCACCACTTGGAGGAGGACTAGCGGGGGGGAGCACAGATACGCAGTATTTT.

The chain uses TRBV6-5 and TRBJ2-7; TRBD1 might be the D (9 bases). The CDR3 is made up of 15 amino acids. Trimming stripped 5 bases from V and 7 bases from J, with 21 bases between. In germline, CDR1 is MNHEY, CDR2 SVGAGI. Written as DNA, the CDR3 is TGTGCCAGCAGTAGTAAACAGGGGGCGGGGGGTGAGCAGTACTTC. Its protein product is CASSSKQGAGGEQYF.

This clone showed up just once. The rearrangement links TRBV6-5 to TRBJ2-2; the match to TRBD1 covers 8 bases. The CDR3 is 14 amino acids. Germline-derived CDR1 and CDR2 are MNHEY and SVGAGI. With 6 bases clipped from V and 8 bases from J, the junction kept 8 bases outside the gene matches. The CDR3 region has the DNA TGTGCCAGCAGGCGATCCGACAGGGGTGGGGAGCTGTTTTTT. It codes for CASRRSDRGGELFF.

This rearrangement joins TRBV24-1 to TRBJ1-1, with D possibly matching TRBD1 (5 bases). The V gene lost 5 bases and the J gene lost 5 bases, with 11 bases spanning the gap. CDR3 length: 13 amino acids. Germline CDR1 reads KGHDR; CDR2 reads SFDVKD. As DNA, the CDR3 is TGTGCCACCAGTGGTGGGGCGCGGACTGAAGCTTTCTTT. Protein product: CATSGGARTEAFF.

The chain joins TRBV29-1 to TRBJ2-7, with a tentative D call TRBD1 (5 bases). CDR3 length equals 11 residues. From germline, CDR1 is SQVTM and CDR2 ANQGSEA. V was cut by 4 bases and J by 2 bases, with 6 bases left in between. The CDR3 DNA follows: TGCAGCGTTGGGGGCGCCTACGAGCAGTACTTC. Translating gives CSVGGAYEQYF.